These 21 T cell receptor beta chains were all obtained from the same sample, sequenced in a study of early T cells in non-severe SARS-CoV-2 infection. TCRdb processed the 5' RACE reads anew with MiXCR; each CDR3 protein has one entry. The sample lists some 46,000 distinct CDR3 sequences; 7.5% to 10% were seen once. Sequenced material: whole blood. These TCRs come from an adult who was a healthcare worker with PCR-confirmed SARS-CoV-2 infection or an uninfected control (not recorded which).

This clonotype was picked up many times. The rearrangement uses TRBV27 and TRBJ1-5, with no clear D. CDR1 is MNHEY, CDR2 SMNVEV, per germline (reference sequence). V gave up 2 bases and J gave up 6 bases, with 8 bases separating them. The CDR3 totals 13 residues. The CDR3: CASSLEVGQPQHF. The CDR3 DNA is TGTGCCAGCAGTTTAGAAGTTGGTCAGCCCCAGCATTTT.

This clonotype came up many times. The chain is built from TRBV12-3 or TRBV12-4 and TRBJ2-1; 12 positions agree with TRBD2. This CDR3 spans 22 amino acids. The V segment lost 6 bases and the J segment 8 bases; nucleotides outside the gene matches: 29. CDR3 nucleotide sequence: TGTGCCAGCAGAGGAGTGGCTGACCCGAGTACTCTCGGACTAGCGGGATCGGATGAGCAGTTCTTC. It is translated as CASRGVADPSTLGLAGSDEQFF.

This clonotype appeared a few times. The chain employs TRBV29-1 and TRBJ1-1, with D possibly TRBD1 on 6 matching bases. There are 12 residues in the CDR3. The V gene's germline CDR1 is SQVTM and CDR2 ANQGSEA. Trimming took 5 bases from V and 1 from J, leaving 8 bases between them. The CDR3 DNA follows: TGCAGCGTTAGACAGGCGAACACTGAAGCTTTCTTT. Translated: CSVRQANTEAFF.

This clonotype was counted ten times or more. The chain carries TRBV27 and TRBJ2-3; 9 bases fit TRBD2. V lost 6 bases, J lost 8 bases, and 9 bases stayed unmatched. This CDR3 region has 14 residues. Looked up from germline, CDR1 is MNHEY and CDR2 is SMNVEV (reference sequence). The CDR3 here is CASSFSGGRVTQYF. CDR3 sequence (DNA): TGTGCCAGCAGCTTTAGCGGGGGCAGGGTTACGCAGTATTTT.

CDR3 region: CASSSERVGSNEQFF. CDR3 nucleotides: TGTGCCAGCAGCTCCGAGCGGGTAGGCTCGAATGAGCAGTTCTTC. The chain uses TRBV7-8 and TRBJ2-1; a weak D match, TRBD2 (6 bases). This CDR3 comprises 15 residues. V was clipped by 4 bases and J by 7 bases, with 17 bases between them. Germline assignment: CDR1 SGHVS and CDR2 FQNEAQ.

This clonotype was counted at least ten times. The genes are TRBV4-2 and TRBJ2-7, with a tentative D call TRBD2 (5 bases). Between the trimmed V and J ends, which lost 1 base and 2 bases, there was a span of 18 bases. This CDR3 spans 17 amino acids. Looked up from germline, CDR1 is LGHNA and CDR2 is YNFKEQ. The CDR3 is CASSQVLPSHGTYEQYF. The CDR3 DNA reads as TGTGCCAGCAGCCAAGTTCTGCCAAGCCACGGGACCTACGAGCAGTACTTC.

This clonotype has a count of ten or more. The chain links TRBV5-1 to TRBJ1-1; possibly TRBD1 for D (6 bases). V gave up 1 base and J gave up 0 bases, with 10 bases separating them. CDR1 is SGHRS and CDR2 is YFSETQ in the germline V gene. CDR3 size: 15 residues. CDR3 bases: TGCGCCAGCAGCTTGAGTAACAGGGTGAACACTGAAGCTTTCTTT. It codes for CASSLSNRVNTEAFF.

This clonotype was found many times. The chain joins TRBV11-2 to TRBJ2-3; 8 bases are a match to TRBD2. Germline V gene sequence: CDR1 SGHAT, CDR2 FQNNGV. Losses at the gene ends were 3 bases for V and 4 bases for J; bases not matched to a gene: 9. There are 16 residues in the CDR3. CDR3 coding DNA: TGTGCCAGCAGCTTTCGCGCGGGAGGTGGGTCAGATACGCAGTATTTT. This encodes CASSFRAGGGSDTQYF.

Ten or more counts support this clonotype. This chain uses TRBV7-9 with TRBJ1-1, with TRBD1 matching 8 bases. Germline trimming cut 5 bases from V and 6 bases from J; bases unmatched to any gene: 8. Germline V gene sequence: CDR1 SEHNR, CDR2 FQNEAQ (reference sequence). The CDR3 is made up of 14 amino acids. The CDR3, as DNA: TGTGCCAGCAGCCATACCGACAGGGGCCCTGAAGCTTTCTTT. Translating gives CASSHTDRGPEAFF.

The sample holds a few counts of this clonotype. This sequence joins TRBV9 and TRBJ2-5, with TRBD2 identical over 9 bases. Unmatched junction bases numbered 4, after V lost 3 bases and J lost 1 base. CDR1 and CDR2 from the germline V gene are SGDLS and YYNGEE. The CDR3 loop spans 15 amino acids. This chain's CDR3 is CASSAGTSIQETQYF. The CDR3 DNA sequence: TGTGCCAGCAGCGCCGGGACTAGCATCCAAGAGACCCAGTACTTC. The whole variable domain, filled in from reference TRBV9 and TRBJ2-5, reads DSGVTQTPKHLITATGQRVTLRCSPRSGDLSVYWYQQSLDQGLQFLIQYYNGEERAKGNILERFSAQQFPDLHSELNLSSLELGDSALYFCASSAGTSIQETQYFGPGTRLLVL.

This clonotype was detected many times. This chain connects TRBV11-2 to TRBJ1-2; D might be TRBD1 (6 bases). The CDR3 extends over 15 amino acids. The V end lost 5 bases, the J end lost 6 bases, and 19 bases lay between the germline ends. The germline V gene encodes CDR1 SGHAT and CDR2 FQNNGV. As DNA, the CDR3 is TGTGCCAGCAGCCTACTACGTCGACAGGCCGATGGCTACACCTTC. Translation gives CASSLLRRQADGYTF.

Many counts were recorded for this clonotype. The rearrangement joins TRBV29-1 to TRBJ2-3, with D hard to call. From germline, CDR1 is SQVTM and CDR2 ANQGSEA. This CDR3 has 11 amino acids. Trimming cost V 7 bases and J 5 bases, with 10 bases left between them. CDR3: CSAPKGDTQYF. CDR3 sequence (DNA): TGCAGCGCTCCCAAGGGAGATACGCAGTATTTT.

This clonotype has a count of ten or more. The chain employs TRBV28 and TRBJ1-5; a weak D match, TRBD1 (5 bases). The CDR3 covers 16 residues. Trimming stripped 4 bases from V and 3 bases from J, with 16 bases between. Germline V lookup: CDR1 MDHEN, CDR2 SYDVKM. Here the CDR3 DNA reads TGTGCCAGCAGTTCCCTAACCGACAGCTACAATCAGCCCCAGCATTTT. This codes for CASSSLTDSYNQPQHF.

This clonotype has a count of ten or more. V is TRBV7-8 and J is TRBJ2-5; TRBD1 might be the D (6 bases). Germline values: CDR1 SGHVS, CDR2 FQNEAQ. The CDR3 has 15 amino acids. V dropped 2 bases and J dropped 2 bases, with 12 bases sitting between them. CDR3 in DNA: TGTGCCAGCAGCTTAAGCACAGGGAAACAAGAGACCCAGTACTTC. Translating it yields CASSLSTGKQETQYF.

This clonotype has more than one count but fewer than ten. The gene calls are TRBV19 and TRBJ2-3; D tentatively reads TRBD1 or TRBD2 (5 bases each). The length of the CDR3 is 16 residues. CDR1 and CDR2 (germline): LNHDA, SQIVND (reference sequence). V lost 3 bases and J lost 3, with 16 bases in between. Written as DNA, the CDR3 is TGTGCCAGTAGTATTCCGGGACGGAAGAAGACAGATACGCAGTATTTT. Encoded protein: CASSIPGRKKTDTQYF.

This clonotype was seen many times. The gene calls are TRBV11-1 and TRBJ2-7; D gene uncertain. CDR3 length equals 14 residues. The V gene lost 2 bases and the J gene lost 6 bases, with 14 bases spanning the gap. Germline-derived CDR1 and CDR2 are SGHAT and FQDESV (reference sequence). The CDR3 DNA sequence: TGTGCCAGCAGCTTATACCCCCGTCCCGGCGAGCAGTACTTC. Encoded protein: CASSLYPRPGEQYF.

The chain combines TRBV11-1 with TRBJ1-1; D call uncertain. Germline-derived CDR1 and CDR2 are SGHAT and FQDESV (reference sequence). Trimming stripped 3 bases from V and 8 bases from J, with 10 bases between. This CDR3 has 12 amino acids. The CDR3 coding sequence is TGTGCCAGCAGCTTCCTGGGCGAAGAAGCTTTCTTT. This encodes CASSFLGEEAFF. The full variable domain, its missing parts supplied by reference TRBV11-1 and TRBJ1-1, is EAEVAQSPRYKITEKSQAVAFWCDPISGHATLYWYRQILGQGPELLVQFQDESVVDDSQLPKDRFSAERLKGVDSTLKIQPAELGDSAMYLCASSFLGEEAFFGQGTRLTVV.

This clonotype came up many times. The CDR3 reads CASRHGTANTGELFF. The CDR3 nucleotides read TGTGCCAGCCGTCACGGGACAGCGAACACCGGGGAGCTGTTTTTT. The chain links TRBV6-6 to TRBJ2-2; 7 positions agree with TRBD1. With V trimmed by 8 bases and J by 0 bases, 6 bases remained unmatched. CDR1 MNHNY and CDR2 SVGAGI come from the germline V gene (reference sequence). The CDR3 is made up of 15 amino acids.

This clonotype occurred many times. The CDR3 here is CASSLNTGTQEAFF. The CDR3, as DNA: TGCGCCAGCAGCTTGAATACCGGGACTCAAGAAGCTTTCTTT. This sequence joins TRBV5-1 and TRBJ1-1; D perhaps matches TRBD1 (5 bases). The V gene lost 1 base and the J gene lost 8 bases, with 15 bases spanning the gap. Germline CDR1 is SGHRS and CDR2 is YFSETQ. This CDR3 is built from 14 residues.

This clonotype was counted between two and nine times. The CDR3 loop is CASSSISPVGQGIAEETQYF. DNA for the CDR3: TGCGCCAGCAGCTCGATCAGCCCGGTGGGACAGGGCATTGCGGAAGAGACCCAGTACTTC. This chain joins TRBV5-1 and TRBJ2-5; 9 bases match TRBD1. The CDR3 is 20 residues long. V shed 3 bases, J shed 3 bases, and the junction held 21 bases outside the gene matches. Germline-derived CDR1 and CDR2 are SGHRS and YFSETQ.

The chain links TRBV27 to TRBJ2-3, with 9 bases matching TRBD1. Germline assignment: CDR1 MNHEY and CDR2 SMNVEV (reference sequence). J lost 3 bases, V lost 2 bases, and 3 bases had no gene match. CDR3 length equals 15 residues. The CDR3 DNA follows: TGTGCCAGCAGTTTACAGGACAGGGGAACAGATACGCAGTATTTT. Its translation is CASSLQDRGTDTQYF.